This TCR beta chain is drawn from a study of STAT5B mutations in CD4+ large granular lymphocyte leukemia. Study findings and constraints: Patient CD4-sorted repertoires looked more clonal than healthy CD4+ repertoires, even without putative leukemic clones.

Details on this clone: Its antigen is unknown.

The ends were cut back, 2 bases at V and 1 base at J, with 7 bases in the middle. CDR1 is SGHRS and CDR2 is YFSETQ in the germline V gene. This CDR3 contains 15 residues. Method: immunoSEQ multiplex PCR; TCRdb's copy keeps in-frame clones and lacks some. The table has some 38,000 clones, 85% seen once. The chain links TRBV5-1 to TRBJ1-6; D gene uncertain. The sequencing sample was made of CD4+ T cells from blood buffy coats. This clonotype originated in a human donor in good health. The CDR3 loop reads CASSLGESYNSPLHF. The DNA of the CDR3 is TGCGCCAGCAGCTTAGGTGAATCCTATAATTCACCCCTCCACTTT.